What follows are 32 T cell receptor beta chains derived from one specimen sequenced in a study of T cell responses to AZD1222 COVID-19 vaccine. Using immunoSEQ multiplex PCR, the repertoire was profiled, and TCRdb retains in-frame clones only, with some absent. The table includes just under 85,000 clones, 86% detected once. The specimen comprised peripheral blood, sampled on day 0 of AZD1222 vaccination. The source of these receptors is an adult in good health.

This rearrangement joins TRBV5-4 to TRBJ1-6, with D perhaps matching TRBD1 (5 bases). The CDR3 totals 15 residues. The V and J ends lost 4 bases and 9 bases respectively, with 17 bases between them. Per the germline V gene, CDR1 is SGHNT and CDR2 is YYREEE (reference sequence). DNA of the CDR3: TGTGCCAGCAGCGCTGACCCTCGGGGGGGTTCACCCCTCCACTTT. This translates into CASSADPRGGSPLHF.

The J gene is TRBJ2-2, the V gene TRBV5-1, with D unclear. CDR3 length equals 13 residues. The germline gives CDR1 SGHRS, CDR2 YFSETQ. Trimming stripped 5 bases from V and 1 base from J, with 6 bases between. The CDR3 loop is CASRPGNTGELFF. The CDR3 region has the DNA TGCGCCAGCAGGCCGGGGAACACCGGGGAGCTGTTTTTT. Combining the CDR3 with reference TRBV5-1 and TRBJ2-2 gives the whole variable domain KAGVTQTPRYLIKTRGQQVTLSCSPISGHRSVSWYQQTPGQGLQFLFEYFSETQRNKGNFPGRFSGRQFSNSRSEMNVSTLELGDSALYLCASRPGNTGELFFGEGSRLTVL.

The chain recombines TRBV7-8 with TRBJ2-7; TRBD2 matches at 12 bases. Germline loops: CDR1 SGHVS, CDR2 FQNEAQ. The CDR3 has 14 amino acids. V shed 5 bases, J shed 13 bases, and the junction held 12 bases outside the gene matches. The CDR3 coding sequence is TGTGCCAGCAGCCATGGACTAGCGGGATCCCCGCACTACTTC. Its translation: CASSHGLAGSPHYF.

This sequence joins TRBV5-4 and TRBJ1-2; no clear D. The germline V and J ends were trimmed by 4 bases and 6 bases, with 13 bases remaining between them. The germline V gene has CDR1 SGHNT and CDR2 YYREEE (reference sequence). The CDR3 covers 13 residues. The CDR3 region has the DNA TGTGCCAGCAGCCCTATATTGATGGATGGCTACACCTTC. Residues: CASSPILMDGYTF.

The J gene is TRBJ2-3, the V gene TRBV6-5; D is undetermined. The CDR3 runs 16 residues. The V gene's germline CDR1 is MNHEY and CDR2 SVGAGI. V was clipped by 0 bases and J by 2 bases, with 12 bases between them. This CDR3 reads CASSYSSRSSTDTQYF. CDR3 nucleotide sequence: TGTGCCAGCAGTTACTCGAGTCGAAGTTCCACAGATACGCAGTATTTT.

J is TRBJ1-2 and V is TRBV12-3 or TRBV12-4; D is undetermined. The CDR3 runs to 13 residues. The V and J ends lost 5 bases and 2 bases respectively, with 9 bases between them. This chain's CDR3 is CASSDRSNYGYTF. The CDR3 region has the DNA TGTGCCAGCAGTGACCGATCGAACTATGGCTACACCTTC.

This chain connects TRBV11-2 to TRBJ2-2; D call uncertain. The V and J ends lost 5 bases and 1 base respectively, with 8 bases between them. The germline V gene has CDR1 SGHAT and CDR2 FQNNGV. This CDR3 region has 14 residues. This CDR3 reads CASSLTLNTGELFF. CDR3 DNA sequence: TGTGCCAGCAGCCTGACCCTGAACACCGGGGAGCTGTTTTTT.

This rearrangement joins TRBV3-1 (or the pseudogene TRBV3-2) to TRBJ1-6, with D perhaps TRBD1 (5 bases). Germline CDR1 is LGHDT and CDR2 is YNNKEL (reference sequence). The CDR3 consists of 15 residues. Deletions cut 1 base from V and 9 bases from J, with 13 bases between. For the CDR3, the DNA is TGTGCCAGCAGCCAAGCAGGGCTGGGGGGTTCACCCCTCCACTTT. This translates into CASSQAGLGGSPLHF.

This chain links TRBV7-2 with TRBJ1-1; D gene unclear. CDR3 size: 14 residues. The germline gives CDR1 SGHTA, CDR2 FQGNSA. Trimming cost V 4 bases and J 1 base, with 10 bases left between them. CDR3 sequence reads: CASSSGGWNTEAFF. CDR3 in DNA: TGTGCCAGCAGCTCCGGTGGGTGGAACACTGAAGCTTTCTTT.

The chain is built from TRBV6-4 and TRBJ1-1; 11 bases align to TRBD1. The CDR3 length is 13 residues. Looked up from germline, CDR1 is MRHNA and CDR2 is SNTAGT. The ends lost 0 bases at V and 10 bases at J; junction bases unmatched: 1. CDR3 region: CASSDSGTGGAFF. In nucleotides, the CDR3 is TGTGCCAGCAGTGACTCCGGGACAGGGGGAGCTTTCTTT.

V and J are TRBV30 and TRBJ2-7, with 10 bases fitting TRBD1. The CDR3 runs to 14 residues. With 4 bases clipped from V and 4 bases from J, the junction kept 7 bases outside the gene matches. Per the germline V gene, CDR1 is GTSNPN and CDR2 is SVGIG (reference sequence). CDR3 amino acids: CAWTRDRGRYEQYF. The CDR3 region has the DNA TGTGCCTGGACCCGGGACAGGGGAAGATACGAGCAGTACTTC.

The V and J genes are TRBV6-6 and TRBJ1-1, with a possible D match to TRBD1 (6 bases). Trimming cost V 4 bases and J 8 bases, with 20 bases left between them. The CDR3 contains 15 residues. Per germline, CDR1 MNHNY and CDR2 SVGAGI (reference sequence). The CDR3 loop is CASSSRTVGDSEAFF. The CDR3, as DNA: TGTGCCAGCAGTTCTCGGACAGTCGGGGATTCGGAAGCTTTCTTT.

The V gene is TRBV29-1, the J gene TRBJ1-3, with 8 bases aligning to TRBD1. This CDR3 comprises 17 residues. Germline CDR1 SQVTM, CDR2 ANQGSEA. With 4 bases clipped from V and 0 bases from J, the junction kept 11 bases outside the gene matches. The CDR3 protein is CSVGAGGSDLSGNTIYF. The DNA of the CDR3 is TGCAGCGTTGGGGCAGGGGGCTCCGATCTCTCTGGAAACACCATATATTTT.

The chain couples TRBV19 to TRBJ2-5; TRBD1 is a possible D gene (6 bases). Germline CDR1 is LNHDA and CDR2 is SQIVND (reference sequence). Trimming removed 4 bases at V and 5 bases at J, with 14 bases between. The CDR3 is 14 residues long. CDR3 DNA: TGTGCCAGTAGTACCAACAGGGTAACGGAGACCCAGTACTTC. Translation gives CASSTNRVTETQYF.

The V gene is TRBV11-2, the J gene TRBJ2-4; 9 nucleotides match TRBD1. V lost 5 bases and J lost 0; bases outside the gene matches: 11. CDR1 and CDR2 from the germline V gene are SGHAT and FQNNGV. The CDR3 is 18 amino acids. DNA of the CDR3: TGTGCCAGCAGCCCCTCCCCTACAGGGGGCGCAGCCAAAAACATTCAGTACTTC. Protein product: CASSPSPTGGAAKNIQYF.

V usage is TRBV9 and J usage is TRBJ1-6; D uncertain. The CDR3 length is 15 residues. Between the trimmed V and J ends, which lost 0 bases and 13 bases, there was a span of 17 bases. Germline CDR1 reads SGDLS; CDR2 reads YYNGEE. The CDR3 coding sequence is TGTGCCAGCAGCGTAGACCCGGCAGGAAGCTCCCCCCTCCACTTT. It yields the protein CASSVDPAGSSPLHF.

This chain links TRBV19 with TRBJ2-1; 12 bases agree with TRBD2. The ends lost 1 base at V and 13 bases at J; junction bases unmatched: 5. The CDR3 extends over 14 amino acids. Per the germline V gene, CDR1 is LNHDA and CDR2 is SQIVND (reference sequence). The CDR3 loop is CASSIGLAGGGQFF. The CDR3 DNA is TGTGCCAGTAGTATAGGGCTAGCGGGAGGGGGCCAGTTCTTC.

The rearrangement joins TRBV6-1 to TRBJ1-2; D ambiguous. This CDR3 is 14 amino acids long. Trimming cost V 0 bases and J 6 bases, with 11 bases left between them. Germline-derived CDR1 and CDR2 are MNHNS and SASEGT. CDR3 nucleotides: TGTGCCAGCAGTGAAGCAGTAAGGGAGGATGGCTACACCTTC. Translation: CASSEAVREDGYTF.

The chain links TRBV28 to TRBJ1-2; 10 bases line up with TRBD1. This CDR3 region has 18 residues. Germline CDR1 reads MDHEN; CDR2 reads SYDVKM. V shed 1 base, J shed 4 bases, and the junction held 12 bases outside the gene matches. CDR3 sequence (DNA): TGTGCCAGCAGTTTATCCGGTGGGGAGGGACAGGGGTCCTATGGCTACACCTTC. Protein: CASSLSGGEGQGSYGYTF.

For the CDR3, the DNA is TGTGCCAGCGGGAACTTTGGTGAGCAGTTCTTC. This translates into CASGNFGEQFF. The chain joins TRBV16 to TRBJ2-1; the D is unclear. The CDR3 spans 11 residues. CDR1 is KGHSY and CDR2 is FQNENV in the germline V gene. The V end lost 8 bases, the J end lost 9 bases, and 11 bases lay between the germline ends.

V gene TRBV10-3 combines with J gene TRBJ1-4; D perhaps matches TRBD1 (5 bases). Trimming left V 3 bases short and J 7 bases short, with 12 bases between. Germline V gene sequence: CDR1 ENHRY, CDR2 SYGVKD. The CDR3 has 14 amino acids. The CDR3: CAISDGGEREKLFF. CDR3 nucleotides: TGTGCCATCAGTGACGGGGGAGAACGTGAAAAACTGTTTTTT.

The chain recombines TRBV27 with TRBJ2-7, with 10 bases that match TRBD1. Germline lookup yields CDR1 MNHEY and CDR2 SMNVEV (reference sequence). The CDR3 is made up of 15 amino acids. Unmatched junction bases numbered 5, after V lost 1 base and J lost 5 bases. CDR3 sequence (DNA): TGTGCCAGCAGTTTATTTGGGACAGGGGTCCACGAGCAGTACTTC. It translates to CASSLFGTGVHEQYF.

This clone was counted once. The rearrangement links TRBV10-3 to TRBJ2-1; D might be TRBD1 or TRBD2, each matching 6 bases. This CDR3 spans 11 amino acids. Trimming pared 6 bases from V and 10 bases from J, leaving 10 bases between. Germline V CDR1 and CDR2: ENHRY, SYGVKD. CDR3 protein: CAISTGGEQFF. The DNA for the CDR3 is TGTGCCATCAGCACCGGGGGCGAGCAGTTCTTC.

This clone is a singleton in its sample. The genes are TRBV6-5 and TRBJ2-7, with D unresolved. Trimming removed 6 bases from V and 0 bases from J, with 6 bases in between. The germline V gene has CDR1 MNHEY and CDR2 SVGAGI. The CDR3 totals 12 residues. The CDR3 bases are TGTGCCAGCAGCGACATCTCCTACGAGCAGTACTTC. It translates to CASSDISYEQYF.

The V call is TRBV5-1, the J call TRBJ1-3, with D perhaps matching TRBD1 (6 bases). Trimming stripped 2 bases from V and 3 bases from J, with 12 bases between. This CDR3 is built from 15 residues. Germline V lookup: CDR1 SGHRS, CDR2 YFSETQ. For the CDR3, the DNA is TGCGCCAGCAGCTTACCGGGGGCAGGTGGAAACACCATATATTTT. Amino acids: CASSLPGAGGNTIYF.

On this clone itself: The same CDR3 arises from other DNA sequences in this sample as well. The rearrangement uses TRBV28 and TRBJ1-2, with D perhaps matching TRBD1 (5 bases). V lost 5 bases and J lost 5, with 15 bases in between. The CDR3 has 14 amino acids. The germline V gene encodes CDR1 MDHEN and CDR2 SYDVKM. The CDR3 loop reads CASSPGGGIYGYTF. The CDR3 DNA reads as TGTGCCAGCAGTCCTGGGGGAGGGATATATGGCTACACCTTC.

This chain uses TRBV9 with TRBJ1-2; D is possibly TRBD1 (5 bases). The CDR3 totals 13 residues. Trimming took off 7 bases at V and 2 bases at J, with 12 bases between the two ends. CDR1 is SGDLS, CDR2 YYNGEE, per germline. The CDR3 DNA reads TGTGCCAGCGGATGGGACGGGAACTATGGCTACACCTTC. Translated: CASGWDGNYGYTF.

J is TRBJ2-7 and V is TRBV5-1, with 9 bases that match TRBD1. The CDR3 contains 14 residues. The ends lost 3 bases at V and 4 bases at J; junction bases unmatched: 5. Germline CDR1 reads SGHRS; CDR2 reads YFSETQ. The DNA of the CDR3 is TGCGCCAGCAGCTCGGACAGGGGTGGGTACGAGCAGTACTTC. This encodes CASSSDRGGYEQYF.

CDR3 bases: TGTGCCAGCAGTGAACGACTAGCGTCAGATACGCAGTATTTT. Translated, it gives CASSERLASDTQYF. The gene calls are TRBV6-1 and TRBJ2-3, with TRBD2 matching over 8 bases. The CDR3 totals 14 residues. The V segment lost 2 bases and the J segment 4 bases; nucleotides outside the gene matches: 2. Germline assignment: CDR1 MNHNS and CDR2 SASEGT.

V usage is TRBV7-9 and J usage is TRBJ2-5; D may match TRBD1 or TRBD2 (5 bases each). The V gene lost 1 base and the J gene lost 6 bases, with 15 bases spanning the gap. Germline CDR1 SEHNR, CDR2 FQNEAQ (reference sequence). This CDR3 contains 15 residues. The CDR3 loop is CASSLVRGSTQTQYF. The CDR3 DNA reads as TGTGCCAGCAGCTTAGTGAGGGGTTCCACGCAGACCCAGTACTTC.

V and J are TRBV28 and TRBJ2-1; no reliable D call. V lost 6 bases and J lost 10, with 13 bases in between. The CDR3 totals 12 residues. Germline-derived CDR1 and CDR2 are MDHEN and SYDVKM. The CDR3 here is CASSVALREQFF. In DNA form, the CDR3 reads TGTGCCAGCAGCGTAGCCCTCAGGGAGCAGTTCTTC.

This chain joins TRBV7-9 and TRBJ1-1, with a tentative D call TRBD1 (5 bases). CDR1 and CDR2 (germline): SEHNR, FQNEAQ (reference sequence). The CDR3 sequence is 14 residues long. The germline V and J ends were trimmed by 5 bases and 2 bases, with 12 bases remaining between them. The CDR3 protein is CASSPGTDNTEAFF. DNA of the CDR3: TGTGCCAGCAGCCCAGGGACGGACAACACTGAAGCTTTCTTT.